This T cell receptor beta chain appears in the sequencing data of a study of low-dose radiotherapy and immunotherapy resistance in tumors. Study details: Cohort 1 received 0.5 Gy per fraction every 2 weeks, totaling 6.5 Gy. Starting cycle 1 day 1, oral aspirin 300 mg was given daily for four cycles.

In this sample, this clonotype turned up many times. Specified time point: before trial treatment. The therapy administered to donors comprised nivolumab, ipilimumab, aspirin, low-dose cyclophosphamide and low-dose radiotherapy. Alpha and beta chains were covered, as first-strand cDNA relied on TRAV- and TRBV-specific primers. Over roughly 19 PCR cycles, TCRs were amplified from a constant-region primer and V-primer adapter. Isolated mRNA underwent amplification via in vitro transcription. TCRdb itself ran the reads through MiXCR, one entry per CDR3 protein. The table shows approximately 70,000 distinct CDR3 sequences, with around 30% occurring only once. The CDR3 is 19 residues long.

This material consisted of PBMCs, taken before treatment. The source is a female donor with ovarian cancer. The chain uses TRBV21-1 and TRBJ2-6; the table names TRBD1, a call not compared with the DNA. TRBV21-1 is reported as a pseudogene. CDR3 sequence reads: CASSIGAGLLSSGANVLTF. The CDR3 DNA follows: TGTGCCAGCAGCATTGGGGCAGGACTCCTAAGCTCTGGGGCCAACGTCCTGACTTTC.